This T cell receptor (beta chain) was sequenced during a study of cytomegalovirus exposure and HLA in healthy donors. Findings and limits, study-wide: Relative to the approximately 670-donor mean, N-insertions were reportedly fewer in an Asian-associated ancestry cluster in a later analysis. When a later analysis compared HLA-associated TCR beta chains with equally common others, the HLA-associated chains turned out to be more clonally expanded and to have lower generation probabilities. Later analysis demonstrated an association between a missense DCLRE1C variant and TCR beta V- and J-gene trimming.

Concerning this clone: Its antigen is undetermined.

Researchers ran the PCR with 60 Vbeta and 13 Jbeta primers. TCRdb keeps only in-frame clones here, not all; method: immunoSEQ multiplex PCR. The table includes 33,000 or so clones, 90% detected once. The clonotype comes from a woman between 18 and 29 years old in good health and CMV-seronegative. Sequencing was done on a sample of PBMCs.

DNA for the CDR3: TGTGCCAGCAGCCTGACGGGAGCGGATAACAATGAGCAGTTCTTC. Protein: CASSLTGADNNEQFF. The rearrangement joins TRBV5-6 to TRBJ2-1, with a weak D call TRBD2 (6 bases). There are 15 residues in the CDR3. Germline V lookup: CDR1 SGHDT, CDR2 YYEEEE. V lost 4 bases to trimming and J lost 5 bases, with 16 bases between them.